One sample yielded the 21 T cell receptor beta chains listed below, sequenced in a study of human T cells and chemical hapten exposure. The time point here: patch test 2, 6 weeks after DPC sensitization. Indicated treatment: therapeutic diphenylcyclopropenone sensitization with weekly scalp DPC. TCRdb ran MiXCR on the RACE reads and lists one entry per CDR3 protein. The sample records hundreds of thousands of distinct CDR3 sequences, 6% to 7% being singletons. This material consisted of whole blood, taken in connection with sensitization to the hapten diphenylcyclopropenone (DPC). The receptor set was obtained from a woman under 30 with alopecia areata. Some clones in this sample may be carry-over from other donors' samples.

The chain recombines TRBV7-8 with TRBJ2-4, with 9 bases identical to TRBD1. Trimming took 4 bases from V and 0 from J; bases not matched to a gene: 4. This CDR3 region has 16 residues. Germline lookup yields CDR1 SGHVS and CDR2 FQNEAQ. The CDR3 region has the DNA TGTGCCAGCAGCTGGACAGGGGCGATAGCCAAAAACATTCAGTACTTC. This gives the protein CASSWTGAIAKNIQYF.

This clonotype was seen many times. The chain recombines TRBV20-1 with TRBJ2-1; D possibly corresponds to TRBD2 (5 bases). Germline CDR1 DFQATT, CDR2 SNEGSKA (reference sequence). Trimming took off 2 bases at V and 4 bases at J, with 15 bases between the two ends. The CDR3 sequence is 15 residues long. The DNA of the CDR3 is TGCAGTGCTAGAACACGGGGTTCGGAATACAATGAGCAGTTCTTC. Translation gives CSARTRGSEYNEQFF.

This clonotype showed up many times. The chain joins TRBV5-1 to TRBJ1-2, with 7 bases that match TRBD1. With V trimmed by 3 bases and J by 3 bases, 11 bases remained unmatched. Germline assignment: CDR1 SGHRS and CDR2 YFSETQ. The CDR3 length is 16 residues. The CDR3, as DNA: TGCGCCAGCAGCTGGCGGACAGGAACGCGCGACTATGGCTACACCTTC. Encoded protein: CASSWRTGTRDYGYTF.

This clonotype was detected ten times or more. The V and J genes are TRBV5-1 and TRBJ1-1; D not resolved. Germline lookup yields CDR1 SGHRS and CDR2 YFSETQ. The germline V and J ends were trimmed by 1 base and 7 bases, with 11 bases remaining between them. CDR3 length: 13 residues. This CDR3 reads CASSLTPRYEAFF. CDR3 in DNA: TGCGCCAGCAGCTTGACACCCCGTTATGAAGCTTTCTTT.

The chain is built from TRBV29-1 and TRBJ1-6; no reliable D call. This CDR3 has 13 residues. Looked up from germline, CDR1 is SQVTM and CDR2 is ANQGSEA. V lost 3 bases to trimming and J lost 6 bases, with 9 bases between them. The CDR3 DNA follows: TGCAGCGTTGACGGCCAGCCTAATTCACCCCTCCACTTT. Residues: CSVDGQPNSPLHF.

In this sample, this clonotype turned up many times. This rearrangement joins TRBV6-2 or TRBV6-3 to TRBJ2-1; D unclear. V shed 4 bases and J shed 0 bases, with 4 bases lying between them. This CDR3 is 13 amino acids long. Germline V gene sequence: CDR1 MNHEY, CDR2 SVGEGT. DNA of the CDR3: TGTGCCAGCAGTTCGGACTCCTACAATGAGCAGTTCTTC. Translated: CASSSDSYNEQFF.

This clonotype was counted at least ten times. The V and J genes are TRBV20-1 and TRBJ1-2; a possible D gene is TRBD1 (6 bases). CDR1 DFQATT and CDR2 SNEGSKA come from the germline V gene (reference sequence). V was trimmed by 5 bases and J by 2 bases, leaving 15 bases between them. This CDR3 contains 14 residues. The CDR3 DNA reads TGCAGTGCTGGGGAACAGGGAGGCAACTATGGCTACACCTTC. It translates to CSAGEQGGNYGYTF.

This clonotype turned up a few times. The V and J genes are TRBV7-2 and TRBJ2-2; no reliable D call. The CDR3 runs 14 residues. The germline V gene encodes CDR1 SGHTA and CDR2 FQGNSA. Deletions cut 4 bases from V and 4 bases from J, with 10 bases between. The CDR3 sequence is CASSSMPPTGELFF. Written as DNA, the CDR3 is TGTGCCAGCAGCTCCATGCCCCCCACCGGGGAGCTGTTTTTT.

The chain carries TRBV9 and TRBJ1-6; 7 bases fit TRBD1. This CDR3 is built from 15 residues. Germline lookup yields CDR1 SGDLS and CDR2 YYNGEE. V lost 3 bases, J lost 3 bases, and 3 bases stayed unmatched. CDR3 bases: TGTGCCAGCAGCGCACAGGGGAACTATAATTCACCCCTCCACTTT. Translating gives CASSAQGNYNSPLHF.

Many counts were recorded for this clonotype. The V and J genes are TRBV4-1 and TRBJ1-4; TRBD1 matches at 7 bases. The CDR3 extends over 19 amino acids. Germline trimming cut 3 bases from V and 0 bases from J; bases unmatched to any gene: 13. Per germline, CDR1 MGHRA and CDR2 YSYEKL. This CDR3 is CASSQYLSGQSATNEKLFF. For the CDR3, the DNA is TGCGCCAGCAGCCAGTACCTATCGGGACAGAGTGCAACTAATGAAAAACTGTTTTTT.

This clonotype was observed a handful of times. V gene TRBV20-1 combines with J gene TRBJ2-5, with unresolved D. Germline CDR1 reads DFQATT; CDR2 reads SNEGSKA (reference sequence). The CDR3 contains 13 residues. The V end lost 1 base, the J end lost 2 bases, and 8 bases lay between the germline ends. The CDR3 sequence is CSARASAQETQYF. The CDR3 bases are TGCAGTGCTAGAGCGTCTGCGCAAGAGACCCAGTACTTC.

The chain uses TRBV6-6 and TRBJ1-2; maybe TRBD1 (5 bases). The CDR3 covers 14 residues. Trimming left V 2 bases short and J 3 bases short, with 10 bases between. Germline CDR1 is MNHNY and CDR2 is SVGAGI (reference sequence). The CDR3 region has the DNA TGTGCCAGCAGTTACAGGGGAGGGGACTATGGCTACACCTTC. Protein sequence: CASSYRGGDYGYTF.

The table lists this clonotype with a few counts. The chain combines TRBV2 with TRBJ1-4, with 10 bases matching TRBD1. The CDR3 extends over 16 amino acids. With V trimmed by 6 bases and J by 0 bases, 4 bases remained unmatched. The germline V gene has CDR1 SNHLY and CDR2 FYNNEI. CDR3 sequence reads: CASRRDRGATNEKLFF. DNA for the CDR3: TGTGCCAGCAGGCGGGACAGGGGAGCAACTAATGAAAAACTGTTTTTT.

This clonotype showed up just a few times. CDR3 bases: TGTGCCAGCAGTTACATAGGGACAGGGTCCTACAATGAGCAGTTCTTC. It translates to CASSYIGTGSYNEQFF. The chain joins TRBV6-5 to TRBJ2-1; TRBD1 aligns across 9 bases. This CDR3 contains 16 residues. Germline CDR1 MNHEY, CDR2 SVGAGI. With 2 bases clipped from V and 1 base from J, the junction kept 3 bases outside the gene matches.

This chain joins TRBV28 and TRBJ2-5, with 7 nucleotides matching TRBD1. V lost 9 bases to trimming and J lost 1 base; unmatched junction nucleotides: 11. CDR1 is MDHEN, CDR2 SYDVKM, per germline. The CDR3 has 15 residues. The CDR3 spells CASGPSDRSQETQYF. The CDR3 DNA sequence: TGTGCCAGTGGGCCTTCGGACAGGAGCCAAGAGACCCAGTACTTC.

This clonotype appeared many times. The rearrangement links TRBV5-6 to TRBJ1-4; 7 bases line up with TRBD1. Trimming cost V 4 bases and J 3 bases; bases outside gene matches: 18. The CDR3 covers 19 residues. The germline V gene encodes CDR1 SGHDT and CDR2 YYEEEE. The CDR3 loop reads CASSLRETGSTYANEKLFF. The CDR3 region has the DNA TGTGCCAGCAGCCTACGAGAGACAGGGAGTACTTACGCTAATGAAAAACTGTTTTTT.

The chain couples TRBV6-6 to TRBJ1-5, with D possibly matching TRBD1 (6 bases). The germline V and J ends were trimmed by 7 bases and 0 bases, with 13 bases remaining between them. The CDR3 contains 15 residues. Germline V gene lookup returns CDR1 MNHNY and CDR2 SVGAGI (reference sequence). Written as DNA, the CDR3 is TGTGCCAGCACCCAACAGGGTGGTAGCAATCAGCCCCAGCATTTT. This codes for CASTQQGGSNQPQHF.

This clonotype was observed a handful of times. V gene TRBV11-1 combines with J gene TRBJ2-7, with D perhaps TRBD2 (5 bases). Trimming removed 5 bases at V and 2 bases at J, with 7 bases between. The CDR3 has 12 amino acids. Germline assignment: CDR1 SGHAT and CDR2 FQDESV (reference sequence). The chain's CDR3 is CASSHGAYEQYF. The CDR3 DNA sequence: TGTGCCAGCAGCCACGGGGCCTACGAGCAGTACTTC.

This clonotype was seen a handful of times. The CDR3 DNA reads TGTGCCAGCAGCGCGCTATTACAGGGGACCTCCTACGAGCAGTACTTC. This gives the protein CASSALLQGTSYEQYF. This sequence joins TRBV9 and TRBJ2-7, with TRBD1 identical over 7 bases. The CDR3 spans 16 residues. Trimming cost V 3 bases and J 0 bases; bases outside gene matches: 9. Germline V lookup: CDR1 SGDLS, CDR2 YYNGEE.

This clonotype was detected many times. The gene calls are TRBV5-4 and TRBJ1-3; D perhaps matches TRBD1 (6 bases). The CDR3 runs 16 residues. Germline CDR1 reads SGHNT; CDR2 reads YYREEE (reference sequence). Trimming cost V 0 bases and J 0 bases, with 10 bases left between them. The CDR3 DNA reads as TGTGCCAGCAGCTTGGGGGGGCCGAGCTCTGGAAACACCATATATTTT. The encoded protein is CASSLGGPSSGNTIYF. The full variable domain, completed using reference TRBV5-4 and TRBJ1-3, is ETGVTQSPTHLIKTRGQQVTLRCSSQSGHNTVSWYQQALGQGPQFIFQYYREEENGRGNFPPRFSGLQFPNYSSELNVNALELDDSALYLCASSLGGPSSGNTIYFGEGSWLTVV.

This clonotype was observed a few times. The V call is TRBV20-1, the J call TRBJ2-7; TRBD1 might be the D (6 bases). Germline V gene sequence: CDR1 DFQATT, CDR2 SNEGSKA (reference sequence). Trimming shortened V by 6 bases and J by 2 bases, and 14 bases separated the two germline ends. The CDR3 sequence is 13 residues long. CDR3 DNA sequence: TGCAGTGCGTTCGACAGGAGTACCTACGAGCAGTACTTC. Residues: CSAFDRSTYEQYF.